Below are 14 T cell receptor beta chains sequenced from a single sample in a study of CXCR3-negative and CXCR3-positive naive CD8 T cells. UMI-labeled 5' RACE TRB cDNA libraries were prepared from the cells. TCRdb reprocessed the 5' RACE reads; each CDR3 protein has one entry and no DNA is given. Seen in this sample are approximately 41,000 distinct CDR3 sequences; the ten most common clones hold around 10%. The sequencing input was memory CD8+ T cells from blood. The receptor source for this set is a human donor in good health. Some clones in this sample may be carry-over from other donors' samples.

The V and J genes are TRBV9 and TRBJ1-2; the D call of TRBD1 rests on TCRdb alone, since no DNA is present to check it. The length of the CDR3 is 15 residues. Germline V gene lookup returns CDR1 SGDLS and CDR2 YYNGEE. Here the CDR3 reads CASSVEGQPNYGYTF.

This chain uses TRBV5-6 with TRBJ1-1; TCRdb names TRBD1, which stays unverified in the absence of DNA. The CDR3 has 14 residues. Germline assignment: CDR1 SGHDT and CDR2 YYEEEE. CDR3 amino acids: CASSFPGLNTEAFF.

J is TRBJ1-3 and V is TRBV5-1; with no DNA, the TCRdb D assignment of TRBD1 cannot be verified. Germline CDR1 and CDR2: SGHRS and YFSETQ. CDR3 length equals 15 residues. The CDR3 loop reads CASSGTEISGNTIYF.

The rearrangement joins TRBV29-1 to TRBJ2-1; TCRdb's D call, TRBD2, is unchecked because there is no DNA. The CDR3 extends over 15 amino acids. From germline, CDR1 is SQVTM and CDR2 ANQGSEA. The CDR3 loop is CSARGEGGSDNEQFF.

V gene TRBV6-5 combines with J gene TRBJ2-1. CDR1 and CDR2 from the germline V gene are MNHEY and SVGAGI. CDR3 size: 14 residues. CDR3 region: CASSYLGAYNEQFF.

This rearrangement joins TRBV7-2 to TRBJ2-7; TCRdb's D call of TRBD1 is untestable without DNA. The germline gives CDR1 SGHTA, CDR2 FQGNSA. The CDR3 is 16 amino acids. The CDR3 loop is CASSLAFRTSTYEQYF. Complete variable domain (other parts from reference TRBV7-2 and TRBJ2-7): GAGVSQSPSNKVTEKGKDVELRCDPISGHTALYWYRQSLGQGLEFLIYFQGNSAPDKSGLPSDRFSAERTGGSVSTLTIQRTQQEDSAVYLCASSLAFRTSTYEQYFGPGTRLTVT.

The chain links TRBV28 to TRBJ1-1. This CDR3 region has 13 residues. Germline V gene data show CDR1 as MDHEN and CDR2 as SYDVKM. CDR3 region: CASLFTGNTEAFF. The full variable domain, rest sourced from reference TRBV28 and TRBJ1-1, is DVKVTQSSRYLVKRTGEKVFLECVQDMDHENMFWYRQDPGLGLRLIYFSYDVKMKEKGDIPEGYSVSREKKERFSLILESASTNQTSMYLCASLFTGNTEAFFGQGTRLTVV.

This chain uses TRBV7-8 with TRBJ2-5; TCRdb gives TRBD1 as the D gene, but with no DNA this cannot be confirmed. The CDR3 length is 15 residues. In germline, CDR1 is SGHVS, CDR2 FQNEAQ. CDR3 in amino acids: CASSPSPDRRETQYF.

The CDR3 spells CASWGSSYNEQFF. V and J are TRBV6-2 or TRBV6-3 and TRBJ2-1. This CDR3 comprises 13 residues. Germline V gene data show CDR1 as MNHEY and CDR2 as SVGEGT.

The rearrangement uses TRBV20-1 and TRBJ1-3. The CDR3 totals 14 residues. Per germline, CDR1 DFQATT and CDR2 SNEGSKA (reference sequence). The CDR3 is CSARGDLPGNTIYF.

This chain links TRBV6-1 with TRBJ1-2. This CDR3 region has 12 residues. Germline CDR1 reads MNHNS; CDR2 reads SASEGT. CDR3: CASGDTFYGYTF.

This chain connects TRBV29-1 to TRBJ2-3. The V gene's germline CDR1 is SQVTM and CDR2 ANQGSEA. The CDR3 runs to 12 residues. The CDR3 sequence is CSVEGLGDTQYF.

The chain joins TRBV4-3 to TRBJ1-2. Germline assignment: CDR1 LGHNA and CDR2 YSLEER. The CDR3 runs to 14 residues. CDR3 sequence reads: CASSQDRTSSGYTF.

The J gene is TRBJ1-2, the V gene TRBV12-3 or TRBV12-4; TCRdb's D gene call, TRBD1, goes unchecked for lack of DNA. The length of the CDR3 is 15 residues. The CDR3 region is CASRETGGFNYGYTF.